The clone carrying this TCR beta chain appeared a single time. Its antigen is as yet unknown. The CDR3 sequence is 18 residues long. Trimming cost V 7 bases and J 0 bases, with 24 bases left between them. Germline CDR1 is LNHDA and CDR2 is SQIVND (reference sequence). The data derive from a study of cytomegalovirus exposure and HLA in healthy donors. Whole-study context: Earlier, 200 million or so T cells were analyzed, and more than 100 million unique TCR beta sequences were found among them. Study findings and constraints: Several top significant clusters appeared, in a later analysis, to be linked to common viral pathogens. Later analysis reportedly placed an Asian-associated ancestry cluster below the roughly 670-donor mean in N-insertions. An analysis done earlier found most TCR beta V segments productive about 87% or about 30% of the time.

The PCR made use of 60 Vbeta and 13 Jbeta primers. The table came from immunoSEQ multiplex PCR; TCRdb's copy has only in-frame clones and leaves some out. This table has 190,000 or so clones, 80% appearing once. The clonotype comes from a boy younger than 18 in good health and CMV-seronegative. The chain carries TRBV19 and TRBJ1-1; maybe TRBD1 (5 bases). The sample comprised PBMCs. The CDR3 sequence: CASTQTTWAGGMNTEAFF. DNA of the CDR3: TGTGCCAGTACCCAAACTACATGGGCGGGGGGTATGAACACTGAAGCTTTCTTT.